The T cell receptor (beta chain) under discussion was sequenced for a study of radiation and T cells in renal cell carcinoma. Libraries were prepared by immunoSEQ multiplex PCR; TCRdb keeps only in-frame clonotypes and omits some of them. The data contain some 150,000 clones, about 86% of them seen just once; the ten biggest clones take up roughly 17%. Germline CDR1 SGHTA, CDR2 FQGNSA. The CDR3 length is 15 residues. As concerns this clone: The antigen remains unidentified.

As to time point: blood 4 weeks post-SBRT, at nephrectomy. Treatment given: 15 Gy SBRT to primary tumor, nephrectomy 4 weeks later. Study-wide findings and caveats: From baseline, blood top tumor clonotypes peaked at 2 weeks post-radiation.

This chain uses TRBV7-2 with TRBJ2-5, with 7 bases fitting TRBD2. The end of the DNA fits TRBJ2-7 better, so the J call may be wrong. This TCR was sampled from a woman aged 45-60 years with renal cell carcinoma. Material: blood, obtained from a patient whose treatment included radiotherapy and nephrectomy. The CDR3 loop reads CASSGGSVPPYEQYF. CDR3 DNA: TGTGCCAGCAGCGGCGGGAGTGTCCCCCCCTACGAGCAGTACTTC.